This TCR beta chain was sequenced in a study of human T cells and chemical hapten exposure. This CDR3 region has 13 residues. Germline V gene lookup returns CDR1 SGHTA and CDR2 FQGNSA. Trimming stripped 8 bases from V and 2 bases from J, with 10 bases between. Study processing details: Sample-level TCR yields exhibited a median of about 96,000, with a range of about 23,224 to 690,600. TCRdb used MiXCR to reprocess the 5' RACE reads, holding one entry per CDR3 protein. The V and J calls follow TCRdb's processing rather than the paper's. This table has 130,000 or so distinct CDR3 sequences, around 4.4% appearing once. The study extracted total RNA from unfractionated whole blood. This clonotype was detected many times. Antigen specificity is unknown. Study-wide results and limits: Those TCRs sitting above 1 in 1000 frequency stayed the same with DPC sensitization.

The receptor was isolated from a female donor in good health. The gene calls are TRBV7-2 and TRBJ1-3, with D tentatively TRBD1 (6 bases). The CDR3 DNA sequence: TGTGCCAGCCCCGACAGGCCTGGAAACACCATATATTTT. It yields the protein CASPDRPGNTIYF.